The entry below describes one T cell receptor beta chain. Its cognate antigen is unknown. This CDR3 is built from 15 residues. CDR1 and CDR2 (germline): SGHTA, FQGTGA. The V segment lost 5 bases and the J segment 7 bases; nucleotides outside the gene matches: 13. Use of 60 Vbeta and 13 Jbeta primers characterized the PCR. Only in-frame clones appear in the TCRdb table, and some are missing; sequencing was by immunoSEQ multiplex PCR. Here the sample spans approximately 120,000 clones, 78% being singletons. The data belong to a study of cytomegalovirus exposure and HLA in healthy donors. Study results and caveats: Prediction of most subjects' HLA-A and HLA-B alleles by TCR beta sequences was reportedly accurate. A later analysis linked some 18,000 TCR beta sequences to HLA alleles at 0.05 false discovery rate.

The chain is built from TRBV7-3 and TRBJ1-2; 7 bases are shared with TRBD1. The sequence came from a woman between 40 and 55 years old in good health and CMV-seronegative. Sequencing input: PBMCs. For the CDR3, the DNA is TGTGCCAGCAGCCCCCAATCGGGGACAGCTTCTGGCTACACCTTC. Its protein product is CASSPQSGTASGYTF. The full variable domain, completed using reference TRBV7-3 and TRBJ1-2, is GAGVSQTPSNKVTEKGKYVELRCDPISGHTALYWYRQSLGQGPEFLIYFQGTGAADDSGLPNDRFFAVRPEGSVSTLKIQRTERGDSAVYLCASSPQSGTASGYTFGSGTRLTVV.